Below are 15 T cell receptor beta chains sequenced from a single sample in a study of OX40 agonist ivuxolimab in advanced cancers. Library creation used the immunoSEQ multiplex PCR assay. TCRdb retrieved this table from immuneACCESS and kept in-frame rearrangements only. Not all clones are present; in checked studies, unresolved V genes account for under half, and no reason is known for the remainder. For this sample there are about 95,000 clones; over 75% appear just once. The top ten constitute 3% to 4.5% of the sample. The sequencing used CD4+ or CD8+ T cells sorted from blood, collected in a trial of the OX40 agonist ivuxolimab. The receptor set was obtained from an adult with an advanced solid tumor such as melanoma, head and neck, liver or kidney cancer.

This clone was found a few times. J is TRBJ1-5 and V is TRBV4-2, with D tentatively TRBD1 (5 bases). The V and J ends lost 0 bases and 0 bases respectively, with 12 bases between them. This CDR3 has 17 residues. Germline V lookup: CDR1 LGHNA, CDR2 YNFKEQ. The CDR3 nucleotides are TGTGCCAGCAGCCAAGATGGCGGGGCCTATAGCAATCAGCCCCAGCATTTT. This gives the protein CASSQDGGAYSNQPQHF.

The chain employs TRBV2 and TRBJ1-6; D remains unclear. Germline CDR1 is SNHLY and CDR2 is FYNNEI. V was cut by 6 bases and J by 10 bases, with 16 bases left in between. The CDR3 extends over 14 amino acids. The CDR3 DNA reads TGTGCCAGCAGGGTCCCCGGACGCCAATCACCCCTCCACTTT. Translation: CASRVPGRQSPLHF.

This rearrangement joins TRBV28 to TRBJ2-1; D is undetermined. The CDR3 is made up of 13 amino acids. Germline loops: CDR1 MDHEN, CDR2 SYDVKM. V was clipped by 10 bases and J by 8 bases, with 18 bases between them. The CDR3 here is CATQLPSAHEQFF. The CDR3 DNA is TGTGCCACCCAACTCCCCTCGGCCCATGAGCAGTTCTTC.

V gene TRBV5-4 combines with J gene TRBJ2-7; D remains ambiguous. Germline V gene data show CDR1 as SGHNT and CDR2 as YYREEE (reference sequence). This CDR3 is 13 amino acids long. V was clipped by 0 bases and J by 2 bases, with 6 bases between them. DNA for the CDR3: TGTGCCAGCAGCTTGGAGGCAGCCTACGAGCAGTACTTC. Residues: CASSLEAAYEQYF.

This clone occurred a few times. The chain carries TRBV11-3 and TRBJ2-7; 9 bases align to TRBD1. The V gene's germline CDR1 is SGHNT and CDR2 YENEEA. The CDR3 sequence is 18 residues long. After removal of 0 bases from V and 2 bases from J, the junction contained 11 bases not matched to a gene. The CDR3 DNA reads as TGTGCCAGCAGCTTAGAACAGGGAGGCGGACAGGGGACCTACGAGCAGTACTTC. Its translation is CASSLEQGGGQGTYEQYF.

This clone has just a few counts. This sequence joins TRBV18 and TRBJ2-6; D is ambiguous. The length of the CDR3 is 14 residues. Germline CDR1 is KGHSH and CDR2 is LQKENI. V was trimmed by 2 bases and J by 2 bases, leaving 4 bases between them. In DNA, the CDR3 is TGTGCCAGCTCACCAGGGACTGGGGCCAACGTCCTGACTTTC. This codes for CASSPGTGANVLTF. The full variable domain, with the rest looked up from reference TRBV18 and TRBJ2-6, is NAGVMQNPRHLVRRRGQEARLRCSPMKGHSHVYWYRQLPEEGLKFMVYLQKENIIDESGMPKERFSAEFPKEGPSILRIQQVVRGDSAAYFCASSPGTGANVLTFGAGSRLTVL.

The chain links TRBV6-5 to TRBJ1-5; 7 positions agree with TRBD1. CDR1 MNHEY and CDR2 SVGAGI come from the germline V gene. This CDR3 has 14 amino acids. The V gene end was trimmed by 6 bases and the J gene end by 4 bases; junction bases not matched to a gene: 6. The CDR3 DNA reads as TGTGCCAGCAGCGGGACAGAAGAAAATCAGCCCCAGCATTTT. Its protein product is CASSGTEENQPQHF.

V usage is TRBV6-5 and J usage is TRBJ1-1; TRBD1 matches at 8 bases. This CDR3 has 13 amino acids. Germline V gene data show CDR1 as MNHEY and CDR2 as SVGAGI. The V and J ends lost 6 bases and 4 bases, in that order; junction bases with no gene match: 4. For the CDR3, the DNA is TGTGCCAGCAGAGGACAGGGAGTCACTGAAGCTTTCTTT. This codes for CASRGQGVTEAFF.

The V and J genes are TRBV15 and TRBJ2-7, with TRBD2 as a possible D gene (5 bases). CDR1 LNHNV and CDR2 YYDKDF come from the germline V gene (reference sequence). Trimming pared 3 bases from V and 2 bases from J, leaving 11 bases between. This CDR3 is built from 14 residues. This CDR3 reads CATSRRGITYEQYF. DNA of the CDR3: TGTGCCACCAGCAGGAGAGGGATTACCTACGAGCAGTACTTC.

The genes are TRBV5-6 and TRBJ2-7; D ambiguous. Trimming took 3 bases from V and 3 from J, leaving 10 bases between them. The V gene's germline CDR1 is SGHDT and CDR2 YYEEEE. CDR3 size: 13 residues. CDR3 region: CASSSTLYYEQYF. For the CDR3, the DNA is TGTGCCAGCAGCTCGACTCTGTACTACGAGCAGTACTTC.

The genes are TRBV28 and TRBJ2-3; 12 bases agree with TRBD2. CDR1 is MDHEN and CDR2 is SYDVKM in the germline V gene. This CDR3 has 14 amino acids. The J segment lost 6 bases and the V segment lost 6 bases, leaving 4 bases of the junction unmatched. CDR3 in DNA: TGTGCCAGCAGGGCTAGCGGGAGGGCGGATACGCAGTATTTT. This sequence encodes CASRASGRADTQYF.

This clone was seen just once. The chain couples TRBV5-6 to TRBJ2-5; possibly TRBD1 or TRBD2 for D (5 bases each). With 1 base removed from V and 4 bases from J, the gap between germline ends came to 20 bases. This CDR3 comprises 17 residues. Per the germline V gene, CDR1 is SGHDT and CDR2 is YYEEEE. This CDR3 is CASSLSYEGLWGETQYF. CDR3 DNA: TGTGCCAGCAGCTTGTCCTACGAGGGGCTATGGGGAGAGACCCAGTACTTC. Drawing the rest from reference TRBV5-6 and TRBJ2-5, the complete variable domain is DAGVTQSPTHLIKTRGQQVTLRCSPKSGHDTVSWYQQALGQGPQFIFQYYEEEERQRGNFPDRFSGHQFPNYSSELNVNALLLGDSALYLCASSLSYEGLWGETQYFGPGTRLLVL.

This clone occurred once. This chain uses TRBV7-9 with TRBJ2-7; D is perhaps TRBD2 (5 bases). In germline, CDR1 is SEHNR, CDR2 FQNEAQ (reference sequence). V lost 0 bases, J lost 3 bases, and 9 bases lay in between. The CDR3 runs 14 residues. Here the CDR3 reads CASSLAGSDYEQYF. CDR3 nucleotide sequence: TGTGCCAGCAGCTTAGCGGGGAGCGACTACGAGCAGTACTTC.

V usage is TRBV7-2 and J usage is TRBJ2-5; 9 bases are shared with TRBD2. The J call may be incorrect, as the DNA end agrees better with TRBJ2-7. CDR3 length: 15 residues. Germline values: CDR1 SGHTA, CDR2 FQGNSA. This CDR3 is CASSRIAGDSYEQYF. In DNA, the CDR3 is TGTGCCAGCAGCCGTATAGCGGGAGACTCCTACGAGCAGTACTTC.

The gene calls are TRBV30 and TRBJ2-7, with D perhaps TRBD1 (6 bases). This CDR3 contains 12 residues. Germline CDR1 is GTSNPN and CDR2 is SVGIG (reference sequence). V lost 3 bases, J lost 3 bases, and 9 bases lay in between. The CDR3 reads CAWRRTDYEQYF. The CDR3 DNA reads as TGTGCCTGGAGACGGACAGACTACGAGCAGTACTTC.